This T cell receptor beta chain comes out of a study of T cells in Graves' hyperthyroidism and ophthalmopathy (dated 2019 in TCRdb). In terms of the full investigation: Peripheral blood samples were taken at the time of initial diagnosis, prior to any treatment. In addition, the study compared T-cell repertoires in thyroid tissue and in blood from roughly six Graves' hyperthyroidism patients. Once sampling was done, hyperthyroidism patients were given methimazole at a starting dose of 30 mg daily, whereas ophthalmopathy patients were given high-dose intravenous methylprednisolone. An independent validation cohort of fewer than 20 hyperthyroidism patients and about 16 patients who later progressed to ophthalmopathy tested prospective prediction of ophthalmopathy. According to the paper, TCR Vbeta CDR3 sequencing was carried out on around 140 peripheral blood samples, which came from fewer than 50 ophthalmopathy, under 85 hyperthyroidism and roughly 17 progressor patients. TCR V-J signatures able to tell the groups apart were searched for in a discovery cohort of about a hundred patients, of whom more than 40 had Graves' ophthalmopathy and about 60 had stable Graves' hyperthyroidism. The roughly 90 discovery patients were divided at random into training and test sets in a 7:3 ratio.

Ophthalmopathy patients had moderately to severely active disease, with a Clinical Activity Score of 3 or more, a NOSPECS grade of 4 or more, and a disease duration of less than 3 months. Exclusion was applied to patients with uncontrolled infections, other autoimmune diseases, pregnancy or lactation. Diagnoses relied on clinical symptoms, serum thyroxine and TRAb, thyroid ultrasound and orbital computed tomography. PBMCs were isolated from more than 9 ml of fresh peripheral blood by Ficoll-Paque density gradient centrifugation. Trizol reagent was used to extract total RNA, and RNA quality was then checked on an Agilent 2100 Bioanalyzer. Amplification of TCR beta CDR3 regions was carried out from RNA transcripts. The first round of RT-PCR for the TCR CDR3 was performed with the HTBI primer set and the Qiagen OneStep RT-PCR kit. Libraries were constructed in a second round of multiplex PCR, after which size selection and purification were performed. The libraries were sequenced on an Illumina HiSeq2000 using paired-end 100 bp reads. As for the authors' bioinformatics: SOAPnuke was used to process the raw data, with reads discarded if the reads contained adapters or uncalled bases, had a mean Phred below 15, or lacked an exact constant-primer or identifier match. COPE v1.2.5 was used to merge the high-quality paired reads, and each unique nucleotide sequence was defined as a clonotype. MiTCR v1.1 was used to align the clonotypes against IMGT TRBV, TRBD and TRBJ reference segments. Only V-J combinations with frequency above 0.0001, covering 99.2% of repertoires, were analysed. The TCS score was defined as F50 (clonal expansion) divided by E x V (chaos), with BLOSUM62-based TCRdist calculated between CDR3 peptides within each V-J. Welch's t-statistics and random forest reduced roughly 540 V-J features to 13, which were used in a naive Bayes classifier (R e1071). TCRdb redid the processing of the public reads, applying fastp at Q25 and MiXCR, and retained in-frame beta chains. Each entry is one CDR3 protein sequence, shown with its most common DNA and genes. For this entry, the V and J calls and clone size follow TCRdb and not the study's own pipeline. A total of around 500,000 distinct CDR3 sequences appear in this sample, about 16% of them only once. The top ten hold roughly 29% of the sample.

V lost 0 bases and J lost 4 bases, and the count of bases not matched to a germline gene is 8. Per the germline V gene, SGHTA is the CDR1 and FQGNSA is the CDR2. The CDR3 runs 16 residues from the cysteine to the phenylalanine. The sequence is cut down to CDR3 DNA, 48 bases in frame from base 1. The full study reports these points: Most expanded thyroid clonotypes (frequency above 0.001) were also detected in blood, suggesting blood repertoires may reflect thyroid immune responses. During validation, the model predicted progression to ophthalmopathy a median of roughly 7.1 months ahead of onset, with almost 71% sensitivity and 72% to 80% specificity. Sample size was not statistically predetermined, and blinding of investigators to group allocation was not performed. Ophthalmopathy was separated from stable hyperthyroidism by a 13 V-J signature model, with around 90% sensitivity and about 81% specificity obtained in cross-validation and 80%/75% obtained in testing.

This clonotype was seen repeatedly, ten times or more. The specificity of this receptor is unknown. There are no base qualities to consult, and no much larger clone falls within one base. The sequenced material came from blood. The clonotype was recovered from a woman under 40 with Graves' ophthalmopathy. In this chain, TRBV7-2 is recombined with TRBJ1-2, with TRBD1 matching 7 junction bases. CDR3 protein: CASSLAGAGGGYGYTF. The DNA is TGTGCCAGCAGCTTAGCGGGGGCAGGGGGTGGCTATGGCTACACCTTC.